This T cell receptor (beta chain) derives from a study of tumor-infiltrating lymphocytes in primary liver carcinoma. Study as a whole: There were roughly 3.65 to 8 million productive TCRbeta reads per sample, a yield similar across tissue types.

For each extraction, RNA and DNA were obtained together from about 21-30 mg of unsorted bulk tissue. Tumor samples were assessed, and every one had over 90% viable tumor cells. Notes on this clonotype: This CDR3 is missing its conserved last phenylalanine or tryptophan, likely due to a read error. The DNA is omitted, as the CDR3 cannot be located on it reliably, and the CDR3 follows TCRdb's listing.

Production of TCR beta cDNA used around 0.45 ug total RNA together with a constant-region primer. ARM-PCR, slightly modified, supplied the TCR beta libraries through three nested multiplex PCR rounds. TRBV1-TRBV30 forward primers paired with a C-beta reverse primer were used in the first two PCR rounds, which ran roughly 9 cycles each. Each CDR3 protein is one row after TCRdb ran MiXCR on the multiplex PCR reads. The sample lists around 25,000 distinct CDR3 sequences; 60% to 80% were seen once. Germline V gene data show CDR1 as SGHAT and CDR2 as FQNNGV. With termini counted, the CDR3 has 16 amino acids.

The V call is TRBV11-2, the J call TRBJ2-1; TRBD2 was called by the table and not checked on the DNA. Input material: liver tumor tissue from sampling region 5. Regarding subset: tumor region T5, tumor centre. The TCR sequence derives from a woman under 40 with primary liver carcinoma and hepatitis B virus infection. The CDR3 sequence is CANSTSLAGGYNEHFL.